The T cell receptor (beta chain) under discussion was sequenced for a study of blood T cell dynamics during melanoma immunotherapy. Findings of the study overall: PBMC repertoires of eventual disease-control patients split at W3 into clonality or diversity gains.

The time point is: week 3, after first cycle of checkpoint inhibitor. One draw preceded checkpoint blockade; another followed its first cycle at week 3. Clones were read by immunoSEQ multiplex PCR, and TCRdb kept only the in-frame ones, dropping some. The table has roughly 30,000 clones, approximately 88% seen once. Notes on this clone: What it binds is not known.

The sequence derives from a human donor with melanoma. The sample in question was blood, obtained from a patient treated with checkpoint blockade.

The DNA of the CDR3 is TGTGCCAGCAGCCCGACAGGGGGGGGTTATGGCTACACCTTC. It specifies CASSPTGGGYGYTF. This chain joins TRBV2 and TRBJ1-2; 9 bases fit TRBD1. Germline V gene data show CDR1 as SNHLY and CDR2 as FYNNEI. V gave up 6 bases and J gave up 5 bases; unmatched junction bases: 7. CDR3 length equals 14 residues.